This is a list of T cell receptor beta chains from one sample in a study of cytomegalovirus exposure and HLA in healthy donors. The table came from immunoSEQ multiplex PCR; TCRdb's copy has only in-frame clones and leaves some out. The sample carries tens of thousands of clones, about 73% recorded once. Material for sequencing was PBMCs. The source is a woman in her 30s in good health and CMV-seronegative. CDR3s include the opening cysteine and the closing phenylalanine or tryptophan. D genes are given only for firm matches. Clone size, where shown, is once, few, many, or a class for clones that have expanded.

abundance	v_gene	j_gene	d_gene	CDR3aa	CDR3nt
few	TRBV5-8	TRBJ1-6	.	CASSLGSLMMTSSYNSPLHF	TGTGCCAGCAGCTTGGGGAGTTTGATGATGACCAGCTCCTATAATTCACCCCTCCACTTT
few	TRBV5-1	TRBJ2-7	.	CASRTGGVNEQYF	TGCGCCAGCAGGACAGGAGGTGTCAACGAGCAGTACTTC
.	TRBV27	TRBJ1-4	.	CASSLSRPGINEKLFF	TGTGCCAGCAGTTTATCCAGGCCAGGCATTAATGAAAAACTGTTTTTT
few	TRBV28	TRBJ2-5	.	CASIGGEQETQYF	TGTGCCAGCATAGGCGGGGAGCAAGAGACCCAGTACTTC
few	TRBV6-6	TRBJ2-4	.	CASSYRPPGAGDF	TGTGCCAGCAGTTACCGCCCCCCAGGGGCCGGGGACTTC
.	TRBV2	TRBJ2-2	TRBD2	CASSGLAGAGELFF	TGTGCCAGCAGTGGACTAGCGGGGGCCGGGGAGCTGTTTTTT
.	TRBV30	TRBJ1-2	.	CAWSSLGGDYGYTF	TGTGCCTGGAGTTCCTTGGGGGGGGACTATGGCTACACCTTC
.	TRBV9	TRBJ1-1	.	CASSVGWANTEAFF	TGTGCCAGCAGCGTAGGGTGGGCGAACACTGAAGCTTTCTTT
.	TRBV14	TRBJ1-2	TRBD1	CASSPGTGGTYGYTF	TGTGCCAGCAGCCCTGGGACAGGCGGAACCTATGGCTACACCTTC
.	TRBV4-1	TRBJ2-3	.	CASSQTTTLGTDTQYF	TGCGCCAGCAGCCAGACGACAACCCTGGGCACAGATACGCAGTATTTT
.	TRBV5-6	TRBJ1-6	.	CASSSASGRGGSPLHF	TGTGCCAGCAGCTCAGCGTCCGGGCGTGGAGGTTCACCCCTCCACTTT
.	TRBV6-5	TRBJ2-1	.	CASSYPTPNSYNEQFF	TGTGCCAGCAGTTACCCTACTCCCAACTCCTACAATGAGCAGTTCTTC
.	TRBV6-1	TRBJ2-1	TRBD1	CASSTDRGDEQFF	TGTGCCAGCAGTACGGACAGGGGGGATGAGCAGTTCTTC
.	TRBV6-5	TRBJ1-2	TRBD1	CASSYGQGADNYGYPF	TGTGCCAGCAGTTACGGACAGGGGGCCGATAACTATGGCTACCCCTTC
.	TRBV30	TRBJ2-7	TRBD1	CAWRELTGTGKREYEQYF	TGTGCCTGGAGGGAACTCACCGGGACAGGGAAACGAGAATACGAGCAGTACTTC
.	TRBV6-1	TRBJ2-3	TRBD1	CASDRGQGTDTQYF	TGTGCCAGCGACAGGGGGCAAGGCACAGATACGCAGTATTTT
.	TRBV15	TRBJ2-1	TRBD2	CATSRVAGGRNEQFF	TGTGCCACCAGCAGAGTAGCGGGGGGGCGGAATGAGCAGTTCTTC
.	TRBV19	TRBJ2-7	.	CASSSGTLPYEQYF	TGTGCCAGTAGTTCCGGGACACTTCCCTACGAGCAGTACTTC
.	TRBV2	TRBJ1-5	TRBD1	CASRGTGGNQPQHF	TGTGCCAGCAGGGGGACAGGGGGCAATCAGCCCCAGCATTTT
.	TRBV19	TRBJ1-1	TRBD1	CASSQTGAVGTEAFF	TGTGCCAGTAGCCAAACAGGGGCCGTGGGCACTGAAGCTTTCTTT
.	TRBV4-3	TRBJ1-5	TRBD1	CASSQGQGGNQPQHF	TGCGCCAGCAGCCAAGGACAGGGAGGCAATCAGCCCCAGCATTTT
.	TRBV7-6	TRBJ2-2	TRBD1	CASRNSGWGQSNTGELFF	TGTGCCAGTAGGAACAGTGGTTGGGGACAGTCTAACACCGGGGAGCTGTTTTTT
.	TRBV29-1	TRBJ1-3	.	CSVAISGNTIYF	TGCAGCGTTGCTATCTCTGGAAACACCATATATTTT
.	TRBV30	TRBJ1-1	.	CAWSVGVMNTEAFF	TGTGCCTGGAGTGTAGGAGTCATGAACACTGAAGCTTTCTTT
.	TRBV6-1	TRBJ1-5	.	CATRDYLGNQPQHF	TGTGCCACTAGAGACTACCTGGGAAATCAGCCCCAGCATTTT
once	TRBV5-6	TRBJ2-7	.	CASSLGDSLFTYEQYF	TGTGCCAGCAGCTTGGGAGATAGTCTTTTCACCTACGAGCAGTACTTC
.	TRBV9	TRBJ2-3	TRBD2	CASSLPSGDTQYF	TGTGCCAGCAGTCTCCCTAGCGGGGATACGCAGTATTTT
.	TRBV19	TRBJ2-3	.	CASRLGRGIRTDTQYF	TGTGCCAGTAGGCTTGGACGGGGTATACGCACAGATACGCAGTATTTT